Listed below are T cell receptor beta chains from one sample, sequenced in a study of blood T cell repertoires in COVID-19. Measured with immunoSEQ multiplex PCR; TCRdb has only the in-frame clones, and not every one. The sample yields 200,000 to 300,000 clones, roughly 86% seen once. The sequenced material came from peripheral blood. These receptors came from a woman in her 30s who had recovered from COVID-19. The CDR3 runs from the conserved cysteine through the conserved F or W. D genes are given only for firm matches. Expanded clones are given a class, and other clones once, few, many or no size at all.

d_call	v_call	cdr3_length	j_call	clone_size	cdr3_aa	cdr3_nt
TRBD2	TRBV9	16	TRBJ2-1	few	CASSSDSGGAFNEQFF	TGTGCCAGCAGCTCCGACAGCGGGGGGGCGTTTAATGAGCAGTTCTTC
-	TRBV4-2	15	TRBJ2-7	-	CASSLRAVSSYEQYF	TGTGCCAGCAGCCTAAGAGCGGTGAGCTCCTACGAGCAGTACTTC
-	TRBV2	13	TRBJ1-3	-	CAIAEDSGNTIYF	TGTGCCATCGCGGAGGACTCTGGAAACACCATATATTTT
TRBD2	TRBV3-1/TRBV3-2	19	TRBJ2-3	-	CASSQEERTSGGVEDTQYF	TGTGCCAGCAGCCAAGAGGAGAGGACTAGCGGGGGGGTGGAAGATACGCAGTATTTT
-	TRBV5-4	13	TRBJ1-3	-	CASSPSSGNTIYF	TGTGCCAGTTCCCCTAGCTCTGGAAACACCATATATTTT
-	TRBV11-2	14	TRBJ1-3	-	CASTVGGGRNTIYF	TGTGCCAGCACCGTCGGGGGGGGAAGAAACACCATATATTTT
TRBD1	TRBV4-3	16	TRBJ1-6	-	CASSQDGQGDNSPLHF	TGCGCCAGCAGCCAAGATGGACAGGGGGATAATTCACCCCTCCACTTT
-	TRBV27	15	TRBJ2-7	-	CASSPRRPNFYEQYF	TGTGCCAGCAGTCCTCGGAGACCAAATTTCTACGAGCAGTACTTC
TRBD2	TRBV7-2	15	TRBJ2-3	-	CASSRTSGGLDTQYF	TGTGCCAGCAGCCGGACTAGCGGGGGCTTAGATACGCAGTATTTT
-	TRBV18	19	TRBJ2-1	once	CASSLKTGVLGNWYNEQFF	TGTGCCAGCTCACTGAAGACAGGAGTCCTTGGAAACTGGTACAATGAGCAGTTCTTC
TRBD2	TRBV11-2	14	TRBJ2-3	-	CASSLAGGSYTQYF	TGTGCCAGCAGTCTAGCGGGGGGTTCATATACGCAGTATTTT
TRBD1	TRBV10-3	12	TRBJ2-5	-	CAISTGGETQYF	TGTGCCATCAGTACAGGGGGAGAGACCCAGTACTTC
TRBD1	TRBV9	12	TRBJ1-2	-	CASLRDSYGYTF	TGTGCCAGCTTAAGGGACAGCTATGGCTACACCTTC
-	TRBV30	14	TRBJ1-5	-	CAWSGLNSNQPQHF	TGTGCCTGGAGTGGACTTAATAGCAATCAGCCCCAGCATTTT
TRBD1	TRBV6-2/TRBV6-3	17	TRBJ2-7	-	CASSPPPRTGAIYEQYF	TGTGCCAGCAGTCCCCCCCCAAGGACAGGGGCAATCTACGAGCAGTACTTC
TRBD1	TRBV7-3	13	TRBJ2-3	few	CASSRDSQDTQYF	TGTGCCAGCAGCAGGGACAGTCAAGATACGCAGTATTTT
TRBD2	TRBV30	14	TRBJ2-5	-	CASSGGALLETQYF	TGTGCCTCCAGCGGGGGGGCCTTGCTGGAGACCCAGTACTTC
-	TRBV12-3/TRBV12-4	12	TRBJ2-3	once	CASSKTGNQQYF	TGTGCCAGCAGTAAAACAGGGAACCAGCAGTATTTT
TRBD2	TRBV7-8	16	TRBJ2-1	once	CASSLRGGGNSNEQFF	TGTGCCAGCAGCTTACGGGGGGGAGGGAATAGCAATGAGCAGTTCTTC
-	TRBV5-1	12	TRBJ2-7	-	CASTPDGHEQYF	TGCGCCAGCACCCCGGATGGGCACGAGCAGTACTTC
TRBD1	TRBV3-1/TRBV3-2	13	TRBJ1-2	once	CASNKQGTYGYTF	TGTGCCAGCAACAAACAGGGGACCTATGGCTACACCTTC
TRBD1	TRBV6-5	13	TRBJ2-5	-	CAVTGVGGGTQYF	TGTGCCGTTACAGGGGTAGGCGGAGGAACCCAGTACTTC
-	TRBV2	14	TRBJ1-1	-	CASTRNLIYTEAFF	TGTGCCAGCACCCGAAACTTAATATACACTGAAGCTTTCTTT
-	TRBV14	13	TRBJ2-5	few	CASSQQRRETQYF	TGTGCCAGCAGCCAACAAAGGCGGGAGACCCAGTACTTC
-	TRBV4-1	16	TRBJ2-5	-	CASSLATAGVQETQYF	TGCGCCAGCAGTCTTGCGACAGCGGGCGTCCAAGAGACCCAGTACTTC
-	TRBV3-1/TRBV3-2	15	TRBJ1-5	-	CASSQGGMGNQPQHF	TGTGCCAGCAGCCAGGGGGGAATGGGCAATCAGCCCCAGCATTTT
TRBD1	TRBV6-5	14	TRBJ2-2	-	CASSYGQGLGELFF	TGTGCCAGCAGTTACGGACAGGGTCTCGGGGAGCTGTTTTTT
-	TRBV5-1	14	TRBJ2-1	-	CASSPSDGTREQFF	TGCGCCAGCAGCCCCTCCGACGGAACCAGGGAGCAGTTCTTC
-	TRBV30	15	TRBJ2-3	-	CAWTQQGSRTDTQYF	TGTGCCTGGACACAACAGGGTTCCCGCACAGATACGCAGTATTTT
-	TRBV5-1	16	TRBJ2-5	-	CASSLGGASQGETQYF	TGCGCCAGCAGCTTGGGTGGGGCTTCGCAGGGAGAGACCCAGTACTTC
-	TRBV10-3	14	TRBJ1-2	once	CAISEGPSGDGYTF	TGTGCCATCAGTGAGGGACCGTCGGGGGATGGCTACACCTTC
-	TRBV28	14	TRBJ1-4	once	CASSFLGVREKLFF	TGTGCCAGCAGTTTTCTCGGGGTCCGGGAAAAACTGTTTTTT
-	TRBV7-3	13	TRBJ1-2	-	CASSSAGGGGYTF	TGTGCCAGCAGCTCAGCCGGGGGAGGTGGCTACACCTTC
TRBD1	TRBV7-9	15	TRBJ2-5	-	CASSPGQGARETQYF	TGTGCCAGCAGCCCGGGACAGGGGGCTCGAGAGACCCAGTACTTC
TRBD1	TRBV5-1	15	TRBJ2-3	-	CASSSRDRVTDTQYF	TGCGCCAGCAGCTCCCGGGACAGGGTCACAGATACGCAGTATTTT
-	TRBV21-1	16	TRBJ2-7	-	CASTSRRAGTYYEQYF	TGTGCCAGCACCTCAAGGAGGGCAGGGACCTACTACGAGCAGTACTTC
-	TRBV5-1	16	TRBJ2-1	-	CASSHDGTLSYNEQFF	TGCGCCAGCAGCCACGACGGGACACTTTCCTACAATGAGCAGTTCTTC
-	TRBV19	14	TRBJ1-3	-	CASSMQAVGNTIYF	TGTGCCAGTAGTATGCAGGCAGTCGGAAACACCATATATTTT
-	TRBV13	15	TRBJ2-5	once	CASSLYRLGKETQYF	TGTGCCAGCAGCTTATATAGACTAGGTAAAGAGACCCAGTACTTC
TRBD1	TRBV11-2	15	TRBJ1-5	-	CASSSTGARAQPQHF	TGTGCCAGCAGCTCGACAGGGGCGAGGGCTCAGCCCCAGCATTTT
TRBD2	TRBV3-1/TRBV3-2	16	TRBJ2-5	once	CASSPFGTSGGETQYF	TGTGCCAGCAGCCCGTTTGGGACTAGCGGGGGGGAGACCCAGTACTTC
-	TRBV6-6	15	TRBJ1-1	-	CASAPRRVLNTEAFF	TGTGCCAGCGCCCCACGTCGGGTTTTGAACACTGAAGCTTTCTTT
TRBD2	TRBV2	15	TRBJ2-1	once	CASSEGLAGGQEQFF	TGTGCCAGCAGTGAAGGACTAGCGGGGGGGCAGGAGCAGTTCTTC